This T cell receptor beta chain was captured in a study of blood T cell repertoires in COVID-19. In the study overall: T cells, B-cell-depleted T cells, or PBMCs supplied cDNA or gDNA.

This CDR3 spans 15 amino acids. J gave up 5 bases and V 3 bases, and 8 bases lay outside the gene matches. CDR1 and CDR2 (germline): KGHSH, LQKENI. Authors' analysis steps: Nucleated cell counts were estimated from reference gene primer amplification. Clones were read by immunoSEQ multiplex PCR, and TCRdb kept only the in-frame ones, dropping some. V and J calls and clone size come straight from that table; D and trimming were deduced from the DNA. In the table there are approximately 350,000 clones, 80% to 90% of which are singletons. Cohorts were determined from participant-reported clinical history.

The rearrangement uses TRBV18 and TRBJ2-3, with TRBD2 identical over 7 bases. The source material was PBMCs or T cells enriched from blood (not recorded which). The sequence was obtained from a man aged 18 to 35 who had recovered from COVID-19. The CDR3 here is CASSPKSGIGDTQYF. The CDR3 DNA is TGTGCCAGCTCACCGAAAAGCGGGATCGGAGATACGCAGTATTTT.